These T cell receptor beta chains were read from a single sample in a study of shared clonotypes between healthy human individuals. TCRdb's table, derived via immunoSEQ multiplex PCR, lists solely in-frame clones and lacks some. The sample includes about 2.2 million clones, about 92% of them seen just once. The specimen was naive CD8+ T cells from PBMCs. Every receptor here comes from a man aged 18 to 30 in good health. Some clones in this sample may be carry-over from other donors' samples. CDR3s include the opening cysteine and the closing phenylalanine or tryptophan. A D gene is named only where the DNA matches it firmly. Clone size is shown for a subset of rows, as once, few, many or a class of expanded clone.

NA	TRBJ2-3	TRBV27	NA	TGTGCCAGCAGTACCCAGCCTGACACAGATACGCAGTATTTT	CASSTQPDTDTQYF
NA	TRBJ1-1	TRBV29-1	NA	TGCAGCTCTAGTGGGGGCGAAAGGACTGAAGCTTTCTTT	CSSSGGERTEAFF
NA	TRBJ1-1	TRBV27	once	TGTGCCAGCAGTTTAACAGGTACTAACACTGAAGCTTTCTTT	CASSLTGTNTEAFF
TRBD1	TRBJ1-2	TRBV2	NA	TGTGCCAGCAGCGGAGGGGGCCTATACTATGGCTACACCTTC	CASSGGGLYYGYTF
NA	TRBJ1-1	TRBV10-3	few	TGTGCCATCAGTGAGTCGCGGACCGAAGCTTTCTTT	CAISESRTEAFF
TRBD1	TRBJ1-2	TRBV4-3	NA	TGCGCCAGCAGCCAAGAAGCGACAGGGGCCGGCTATGGCTACACCTTC	CASSQEATGAGYGYTF
TRBD1	TRBJ2-7	TRBV11-2	NA	TGTGCCAGCAGCTTCGCACCGGGACAGTCCTACGAGCAGTACTTC	CASSFAPGQSYEQYF
NA	TRBJ2-7	TRBV7-9	NA	TGTGCCAGCAGCTTATACGGGATTTGGGACGAGCAGTACTTC	CASSLYGIWDEQYF
NA	TRBJ2-1	TRBV6-5	NA	TGTGCCAGCAGTTACCGTGGGTTAGGCAATGAGCAGTTCTTC	CASSYRGLGNEQFF
NA	TRBJ1-1	TRBV7-9	NA	TGTGCCAGCAGCTTAGTTTTCCCGAACACTGAAGCTTTCTTT	CASSLVFPNTEAFF
TRBD1	TRBJ1-1	TRBV27	NA	TGTGCCAGCAGCCAAACAGGGGCGAACACTGAAGCTTTCTTT	CASSQTGANTEAFF
NA	TRBJ2-7	TRBV6-1	NA	TGTGCCAGCATAGGCAGGGAGGACTACGAGCAGTACTTC	CASIGREDYEQYF
TRBD2	TRBJ2-5	TRBV27	NA	TGTGCCAGCAGGAAGACGGGAGGGCCTCAAGAGACCCAGTACTTC	CASRKTGGPQETQYF
NA	TRBJ2-7	TRBV27	NA	TGTGCCAGCAGTTTTGGCGGTCTGTCCTACGAGCAGTACTTC	CASSFGGLSYEQYF
NA	TRBJ2-7	TRBV7-6	NA	TGTGCCAGCAGCTTAGTCCGGGCGTGGGAGCAGTACTTC	CASSLVRAWEQYF
TRBD2	TRBJ2-1	TRBV28	NA	TGTGCCAGCAGTCCCCTAGCGGGAGGACCCTACAATGAGCAGTTCTTC	CASSPLAGGPYNEQFF
NA	TRBJ2-7	TRBV5-1	NA	TGCGCCAGCAGTCCGTTATCAGCGGAGCGAGCCTACGAGCAGTACTTC	CASSPLSAERAYEQYF
TRBD1	TRBJ1-2	TRBV19	NA	TGTGCCAGTAGTATTATGGGGACAGGGGGAGGAAGGACCTTC	CASSIMGTGGGRTF
TRBD2	TRBJ2-5	TRBV7-9	NA	TGTGCCAGCAGTCTTCGTCGGGAGGGAGAGACCCAGTACTTC	CASSLRREGETQYF
NA	TRBJ1-1	TRBV27	NA	TGTGCCAGCAGTTTATATCGGAACACTGAAGCTTTCTTT	CASSLYRNTEAFF
NA	TRBJ2-3	TRBV28	NA	TGTGCCAGCAGCTTCCTGGGGGACTTCGTGGGCACAGATACGCAGTATTTT	CASSFLGDFVGTDTQYF
TRBD2	TRBJ2-1	TRBV19	NA	TGTGCCAGTAGACTAGCGGGTACCAATGAGCAGTTCTTC	CASRLAGTNEQFF
TRBD1	TRBJ2-5	TRBV7-8	NA	TGTGCCAGCAGCTTACCTCAGGGGGCAGAGGTCCAAGAGACCCAGTACTTC	CASSLPQGAEVQETQYF
NA	TRBJ1-1	TRBV25-1	few	TGTGCCAGCAGTGTGGGGGGGAACACTGAAGCTTTCTTT	CASSVGGNTEAFF
TRBD2	TRBJ2-3	TRBV2	NA	TGTGCCACGTCAGAGGCCACGACTAGCAGCACAGATATGCAGTATTTT	CATSEATTSSTDMQYF
NA	TRBJ2-2	TRBV11-3	NA	TGTGCCAGCAGCACCTCTCCGGGCGACACCGGGGAGCTGTTTTTT	CASSTSPGDTGELFF
TRBD2	TRBJ2-5	TRBV7-6	NA	TGTGCCAGCAGCTTCCGAACTAGCGGGCGAGAGACCCAGTACTTC	CASSFRTSGRETQYF
NA	TRBJ1-5	TRBV11-2	NA	TGTGCCAGCAGCTTAAGTCCGGGAACTGGTCAGCCCCAGCATTTT	CASSLSPGTGQPQHF
TRBD2	TRBJ2-1	TRBV5-1	NA	TGCGCCAGCAGCACGGGACTAGTTGAGCAGTTCTTC	CASSTGLVEQFF
NA	TRBJ1-2	TRBV5-6	once	TGTGCCAGCAGCTTGAGGGGAGCGAACTATGGCTACACCTTC	CASSLRGANYGYTF
TRBD2	TRBJ2-7	TRBV29-1	NA	TGCAGCGTCGGGACTAGCAGCTACGAGCAGTACTTC	CSVGTSSYEQYF
NA	TRBJ1-1	TRBV4-2	few	TGTGCCAGCGCCACCAATCAGAACACTGAAGCTTTCTTT	CASATNQNTEAFF
NA	TRBJ1-5	TRBV5-5	NA	TGTGCCAGCAGCCAATCACGAGGTCAGCCCCAGCATTTT	CASSQSRGQPQHF
TRBD2	TRBJ2-7	TRBV7-8	NA	TGTGCCAGCAGTTTAGGGTCTAGCGGGAGCTACGAGCAGTACTTC	CASSLGSSGSYEQYF
NA	TRBJ2-5	TRBV11-2	NA	TGTGCCAGCAGCAATCGGGGGTCCCAAGAGACCCAGTACTTC	CASSNRGSQETQYF
TRBD1	TRBJ2-7	TRBV27	NA	TGTGCCAGCAGTCCAGACAGGGGAACCTACGAGCAGTACTTC	CASSPDRGTYEQYF
TRBD2	TRBJ2-1	TRBV27	NA	TGTGCCAGCAGTTTAAGGTTAGCGGGAGGGGTAAGCTCTGAGCAGTTCTTC	CASSLRLAGGVSSEQFF
TRBD2	TRBJ2-7	TRBV28	NA	TGTGCCAGCAGTCCTAGCGGTCGGGGGTACGAGCAGTACTTC	CASSPSGRGYEQYF
NA	TRBJ1-4	TRBV21-1	NA	TGTGCCAGCAGCAGACCAGACAGGGGGTATGAAAAACTGTTTTTT	CASSRPDRGYEKLFF
TRBD1	TRBJ1-4	TRBV5-1	NA	TGCGCCAGCAGCTTCTACCTCCAGGGGGAGCGGGGTGAAAAACTGTTTTTT	CASSFYLQGERGEKLFF
TRBD1	TRBJ2-7	TRBV27	NA	TGTGCCAGCAGTTTACTTGAGACAGGGGGTGTTTCCTACGAGCAGTACTTC	CASSLLETGGVSYEQYF
TRBD2	TRBJ2-1	TRBV6-1	once	TGTGCCAGCAGACCTAAGGGACTAGCGGGAGCTGAGCAGTTCTTC	CASRPKGLAGAEQFF
NA	TRBJ2-3	TRBV2	NA	TGTGCCAGCAGTGAAGTAGGCAGGGCATATAGCACAGATACGCAGTATTTT	CASSEVGRAYSTDTQYF
NA	TRBJ2-2	TRBV14	NA	TGTGCCAGCAGCCTCCACCCGACGGTTTCCACCGGGGAGCTGTTTTTT	CASSLHPTVSTGELFF
NA	TRBJ2-7	TRBV27	NA	TGTGCCAGCAGTTTACGTCCCGGGTACGAGCAGTACTTC	CASSLRPGYEQYF
TRBD2	TRBJ2-7	TRBV13	NA	TGTGCCAGCGCCGGGGGGACTAGTGATGCCTACGAGCAGTACTTC	CASAGGTSDAYEQYF
NA	TRBJ1-2	TRBV28	NA	TGTGCCAGCAGTCCCTTTGGTGGGGGAGGGAAGGGCTATGGCTACACCTTC	CASSPFGGGGKGYGYTF
TRBD1	TRBJ1-1	TRBV19	NA	TGTGCCAGTAGGACCTGGGACAGGGTAAACACTGAAGCTTTCTTT	CASRTWDRVNTEAFF